This TCR beta chain was captured in a study of Ad26.COV2.S vaccination and SARS-CoV-2 variants. Overall study: The vaccine Ad26.COV2.S was put into the muscle once, or twice with 56 days between.

With respect to this clone: Its antigen is not identified.

V was clipped by 4 bases and J by 7 bases, with 14 bases between them. The CDR3 loop spans 13 amino acids. CDR1 and CDR2 (germline): MDHEN, SYDVKM. The treatment denotes: some 20 received Ad26.COV2.S at low or high dose, single or two shots; 5 received placebo; per-sample allocation not given. Day 63 after the first vaccine or placebo injection was the time point for sampling. Study results and caveats: Vaccine recipients showed a spike-specific TCR breadth that was higher than in placebo recipients. Breadth and depth estimates from TCRs may understate total T cell responses.

Here immunoSEQ multiplex PCR was the method, and the copy in TCRdb shows in-frame clones only, minus some. Of about 350,000 clones in the sample, around 88% were seen once. The sequence was collected from a person aged 18 to 65 who received the Ad26.COV2.S COVID-19 vaccine or a placebo. The chain employs TRBV28 and TRBJ2-7; D may be TRBD1 (7 bases). Specimen: peripheral blood, collected in a trial of Ad26.COV2.S vaccine versus placebo. The CDR3 spells CASSSVRGDEQYF. For the CDR3, the DNA is TGTGCCAGCAGTTCAGTCAGGGGGGATGAGCAGTACTTC.